What follows is one TCR beta chain and its context. Its antigen is still unknown. The CDR3 consists of 14 residues. V was pared by 2 bases and J by 4 bases, with 8 bases between. Per germline, CDR1 MNHEY and CDR2 SVGEGT. The data stem from a study of blood T cells in healthy people across ages. Study findings and constraints: The authors considered diversity estimates from one million T cells to be underestimates. Roughly linearly, TCR beta diversity per million T cells fell as age increased.

A second PCR, run for about 7 to 12 cycles, used a sample-barcoded 5' primer plus a J-beta primer mix. TCRdb called the 5' RACE reads again in MiXCR, with one record for every CDR3 protein. This sample has about 1.8 million distinct CDR3 sequences, with about 49% found just once. The chain links TRBV6-2 or TRBV6-3 to TRBJ2-2, with no clear D. The origin of this receptor is a woman aged 40 to 55 in good health. Sequencing was carried out using blood. The CDR3 is CASSYMVVTGELFF. The CDR3 DNA is TGTGCCAGCAGTTACATGGTAGTCACCGGGGAGCTGTTTTTT.